This note documents a single TCR beta chain sequence. The antigen is not known. This CDR3 is 16 amino acids long. The germline CDR1 and CDR2 sequences are WNHNN and SYGVQD (reference sequence). V lost 5 bases to trimming and J lost 8 bases; unmatched junction nucleotides: 8. The data originate from a study of CD8 T cells in Susac syndrome. Sequencing targeted TCR beta in T cells from blood (CD8+ and CD4+). The CD8+ and CD4+ T cells were isolated magnetically using a negative isolation approach, whereas the TEMRA cells were enriched by FACS. Reverse transcription of roughly 0.45 to 1 ug RNA was carried out with random hexamers. Amplification of TCR beta CDR3 used immunoSEQ multiplex PCR across 54 Vbeta and 13 Jbeta. MiXCR, run by TCRdb on the immunoSEQ multiplex PCR reads, gives a single entry per CDR3 protein. Of approximately 270,000 distinct CDR3 sequences listed, around 93% were seen once; the top ten hold 0.055% to 0.075%.

General study findings and limits: Acknowledgment was made by the study that its TCR sequencing and HLA analysis involved a relatively small number of individuals.

Sequencing was performed on CD4+ T cells from PBMCs. This chain uses TRBV10-1 with TRBJ2-1; 14 bases are shared with TRBD2. This clonotype originated in a human donor with multiple sclerosis. The CDR3 sequence: CASSPRLAGGPDEQFF. CDR3 DNA sequence: TGCGCCAGCAGTCCCAGACTAGCGGGGGGGCCCGATGAGCAGTTCTTC.